In this sample, the clone carrying this TCR beta chain turned up a few times. CDR3-region Arm-PCR and iRepertoire HTBI primers produced the TCR beta libraries. TCRdb analysed the multiplex PCR reads with MiXCR anew, one entry per CDR3 protein. The sample includes 450,000 to 600,000 distinct CDR3 sequences, approximately 12% of them seen just once. These data are taken from a study of regulatory T cells in long-lasting Graves disease. Time point reported: newly diagnosed GD, antithyroid drugs for less than 3 months. There was RNA extracted from PBMCs, and the TCR library was made from it. Germline trimming cut 1 base from V and 4 bases from J; bases unmatched to any gene: 9. This CDR3 contains 17 residues. Germline CDR1 SGHRS, CDR2 YFSETQ. These data also formed part of another study, on T cells in Graves' hyperthyroidism and ophthalmopathy.

This TCR derives from a man aged 25 to 40 with Graves disease. The specimen was peripheral blood mononuclear cells (PBMCs), collected at new diagnosis, from a patient treated with antithyroid drugs. The genes are TRBV5-1 and TRBJ2-1; TRBD2 matches 9 bases. The CDR3: CASSLNSGSPSYNEQFF. DNA for the CDR3: TGCGCCAGCAGCTTGAATAGCGGGAGCCCTTCTTACAATGAGCAGTTCTTC.